Included here is one T cell receptor (beta chain) sequence, with context. Its antigen remains unidentified. The sample originates from a study of brain T cells in children with intractable seizures. Study-wide findings and caveats: Patients' HCMV serostatus was unknown; virus specificity rests on CDR3 similarity alone.

This CDR3 region has 16 residues. V lost 5 bases and J lost 1, with 15 bases in between. Germline CDR1 reads MNHEY; CDR2 reads SMNVEV (reference sequence). Only cases whose brain tissue showed the highest T cell transcript signatures were sequenced. Pre-surgery treatment included at least one anti-epileptic drug. Measured with immunoSEQ multiplex PCR; TCRdb has only the in-frame clones, and not every one. The sample includes just under 65,000 clones, about 96% seen only once; the top ten take over 0.35%. The specimen comprised peripheral blood, sampled at surgery. This rearrangement joins TRBV27 to TRBJ2-1; D is unclear. The sequence was collected from a boy in the first two years of life with focal cortical dysplasia and intractable seizures. CDR3 sequence: CASSLIGGRSYNEQFF. The CDR3 DNA reads TGTGCCAGCAGTCTTATCGGTGGAAGGTCCTACAATGAGCAGTTCTTC.